These T cell receptor beta chains were read from a single sample in a study of shared clonotypes between healthy human individuals. Profiled with immunoSEQ multiplex PCR; TCRdb holds only in-frame clones, not every one. The sample includes 1.5 million to 2.5 million clones, over 85% seen only once; the top ten take 1% to 1.5%. Sequenced input: naive CD8+ T cells sorted from blood. Source of these receptors: a man aged 18 to 29 in good health. Each CDR3 is given with its conserved first and last residue. Fields, in order: clone size, J gene, D gene, V gene, CDR3 length, CDR3 DNA, CDR3 protein. A D gene is named only where the DNA matches it firmly. Clone sizes are given selectively: once, few, many, or a class where the clone is expanded.

clone_size: -; j_call: TRBJ2-7; d_call: -; v_call: TRBV7-9; cdr3_length: 12; cdr3_nt: TGTGCCAGCTCCTCTGAAGGGGGCGAGCAGTACTTC; cdr3_aa: CASSSEGGEQYF
clone_size: -; j_call: TRBJ2-7; d_call: -; v_call: TRBV19; cdr3_length: 14; cdr3_nt: TGTGCCAGTAGTTTAGGGACCTCTTCCTACGAGCAGTACTTC; cdr3_aa: CASSLGTSSYEQYF
clone_size: -; j_call: TRBJ2-2; d_call: -; v_call: TRBV2; cdr3_length: 14; cdr3_nt: TGTGCCAGCAGTGAATCGGTGAACACCGGGGAGCTGTTTTTT; cdr3_aa: CASSESVNTGELFF
clone_size: -; j_call: TRBJ1-1; d_call: -; v_call: TRBV7-9; cdr3_length: 13; cdr3_nt: TGTGCCAGCAGCTTAGGAGGGGCTAGTGAAGCTTTCTTT; cdr3_aa: CASSLGGASEAFF
clone_size: -; j_call: TRBJ2-7; d_call: TRBD2; v_call: TRBV28; cdr3_length: 14; cdr3_nt: TGTGCCAGCAGTCCTGCCGGGGGGGCCTACGAGCAGTACTTC; cdr3_aa: CASSPAGGAYEQYF
clone_size: -; j_call: TRBJ2-2; d_call: TRBD2; v_call: TRBV28; cdr3_length: 15; cdr3_nt: TGTGCCAGCACCCCCGGGGGGGAGAACACCGGGGAGCTGTTTTTT; cdr3_aa: CASTPGGENTGELFF
clone_size: once; j_call: TRBJ1-2; d_call: -; v_call: TRBV4-1; cdr3_length: 16; cdr3_nt: TGCGCCAGCAGCTCTCGGGCGGGGGCGCATGGCTATGGCTACACCTTC; cdr3_aa: CASSSRAGAHGYGYTF
clone_size: -; j_call: TRBJ2-7; d_call: TRBD1; v_call: TRBV29-1; cdr3_length: 12; cdr3_nt: TGCAGCGGTACAGGGGGTGGCTACGAGCAGTACTTC; cdr3_aa: CSGTGGGYEQYF
clone_size: -; j_call: TRBJ2-7; d_call: -; v_call: TRBV10-3; cdr3_length: 11; cdr3_nt: TGTGCCATCAGTGGGAGTTACGAGCAGTACTTC; cdr3_aa: CAISGSYEQYF
clone_size: -; j_call: TRBJ2-3; d_call: -; v_call: TRBV9; cdr3_length: 18; cdr3_nt: TGTGCCAGCAGCGCCGCGGCCCTGGGGACCGAGTACACAGATACGCAGTATTTT; cdr3_aa: CASSAAALGTEYTDTQYF
clone_size: -; j_call: TRBJ2-3; d_call: -; v_call: TRBV11-2; cdr3_length: 14; cdr3_nt: TGTGCCAGCAGCTTGGGGGCCGGGACAGATACGCAGTATTTT; cdr3_aa: CASSLGAGTDTQYF
clone_size: -; j_call: TRBJ2-5; d_call: -; v_call: TRBV28; cdr3_length: 15; cdr3_nt: TGTGCCAGCAGTTTACGGGCGAGTCTCCAAGAGACCCAGTACTTC; cdr3_aa: CASSLRASLQETQYF
clone_size: -; j_call: TRBJ2-3; d_call: -; v_call: TRBV28; cdr3_length: 14; cdr3_nt: TGTGCCAGCAGTTGGGTAGGGGACACAGATACGCAGTATTTT; cdr3_aa: CASSWVGDTDTQYF
clone_size: -; j_call: TRBJ2-7; d_call: TRBD2; v_call: TRBV4-1; cdr3_length: 14; cdr3_nt: TGCGCCAGCAGCCCCCGGGAGGGAGCCTACGAGCAGTACTTC; cdr3_aa: CASSPREGAYEQYF
clone_size: -; j_call: TRBJ1-1; d_call: -; v_call: TRBV29-1; cdr3_length: 11; cdr3_nt: TGCAGCGTTGGGGGAGGGACTGAAGCTTTCTTT; cdr3_aa: CSVGGGTEAFF
clone_size: -; j_call: TRBJ2-7; d_call: -; v_call: TRBV6-5; cdr3_length: 12; cdr3_nt: TGTGCCAGCAGTTACGGCGGTGTCGAGCAGTACTTC; cdr3_aa: CASSYGGVEQYF
clone_size: -; j_call: TRBJ1-6; d_call: -; v_call: TRBV6-1; cdr3_length: 17; cdr3_nt: TGTGCCAGCAGTGCTTACACAGGGAGGGCTCGAAATTCACCCCTCCACTTT; cdr3_aa: CASSAYTGRARNSPLHF
clone_size: -; j_call: TRBJ1-5; d_call: TRBD1; v_call: TRBV6-1; cdr3_length: 16; cdr3_nt: TGTGCCAGCAGTGAACTCGGGACAGGGGGCGACCAGCCCCAGCATTTT; cdr3_aa: CASSELGTGGDQPQHF
clone_size: -; j_call: TRBJ2-1; d_call: -; v_call: TRBV9; cdr3_length: 15; cdr3_nt: TGTGCCAGCAGCGTAGACGGGACTCAGTACAATGAGCAGTTCTTC; cdr3_aa: CASSVDGTQYNEQFF
clone_size: -; j_call: TRBJ2-2; d_call: -; v_call: TRBV27; cdr3_length: 13; cdr3_nt: TGTGCCAGCAGTTTAGGGCGGACCCCGAGGCTGTTTTTT; cdr3_aa: CASSLGRTPRLFF
clone_size: -; j_call: TRBJ2-7; d_call: -; v_call: TRBV5-8; cdr3_length: 12; cdr3_nt: TGTGCCAGCAGCCCGGACTCTTACGAGCAGTACTTC; cdr3_aa: CASSPDSYEQYF
clone_size: -; j_call: TRBJ2-7; d_call: TRBD2; v_call: TRBV7-9; cdr3_length: 15; cdr3_nt: TGTGCCAGCAGCACCTGGACTAGCGGGACCTACGAGCAGTACTTC; cdr3_aa: CASSTWTSGTYEQYF
clone_size: -; j_call: TRBJ1-1; d_call: TRBD1; v_call: TRBV10-2; cdr3_length: 14; cdr3_nt: TGCGCCACCCGCGACCTGGACAGGGTAGATGAAGCTTTCTTT; cdr3_aa: CATRDLDRVDEAFF
clone_size: -; j_call: TRBJ1-1; d_call: TRBD1; v_call: TRBV4-3; cdr3_length: 15; cdr3_nt: TGCGCCAGCAGCCAAGATTGGGGCCAGGGGGATGAAGCTTTCTTT; cdr3_aa: CASSQDWGQGDEAFF
clone_size: -; j_call: TRBJ2-3; d_call: TRBD2; v_call: TRBV4-2; cdr3_length: 17; cdr3_nt: TGTGCCAGCAGCCAAGACCCTCTAGCGGGGGTCACAGATACGCAGTATTTT; cdr3_aa: CASSQDPLAGVTDTQYF
clone_size: many; j_call: TRBJ1-5; d_call: -; v_call: TRBV27; cdr3_length: 13; cdr3_nt: TGTGCCAGCAGTTTGGGTAGCAATCAGCCCCAGCATTTT; cdr3_aa: CASSLGSNQPQHF
clone_size: -; j_call: TRBJ1-1; d_call: -; v_call: TRBV6-5; cdr3_length: 16; cdr3_nt: TGTGCCAGCAGTTACTCTGTAGGGGGGATGAACACTGAAGCTTTCTTT; cdr3_aa: CASSYSVGGMNTEAFF
clone_size: -; j_call: TRBJ1-2; d_call: -; v_call: TRBV29-1; cdr3_length: 13; cdr3_nt: TGCAGCGTTGAAGAGGGATTTTTCTATGGCTACACCTTC; cdr3_aa: CSVEEGFFYGYTF
clone_size: -; j_call: TRBJ2-1; d_call: -; v_call: TRBV15; cdr3_length: 13; cdr3_nt: TGTGCCACCAGCGTACTACTGGGGAATGAGCAGTTCTTC; cdr3_aa: CATSVLLGNEQFF
clone_size: -; j_call: TRBJ2-7; d_call: -; v_call: TRBV5-4; cdr3_length: 14; cdr3_nt: TGTGCCAGCAGCCCGGCCTGGTCGACGGGCGAGCAGTACTTC; cdr3_aa: CASSPAWSTGEQYF
clone_size: -; j_call: TRBJ2-2; d_call: -; v_call: TRBV13; cdr3_length: 15; cdr3_nt: TGTGCCAGCCTTTCACGACAGGAGAACACCGGGGAGCTGTTTTTT; cdr3_aa: CASLSRQENTGELFF
clone_size: -; j_call: TRBJ1-1; d_call: TRBD1; v_call: TRBV4-1; cdr3_length: 16; cdr3_nt: TGCGCCAGCAGCCAATTGATAGGACAGGGGAACACTGAAGCTTTCTTT; cdr3_aa: CASSQLIGQGNTEAFF
clone_size: -; j_call: TRBJ1-5; d_call: -; v_call: TRBV27; cdr3_length: 17; cdr3_nt: TGTGCCAGCAGTGAGATAGGGACATCCTATAGCAATCAGCCCCAGCATTTT; cdr3_aa: CASSEIGTSYSNQPQHF
clone_size: -; j_call: TRBJ2-5; d_call: -; v_call: TRBV7-9; cdr3_length: 15; cdr3_nt: TGTGCCAGCAGCTTAGGGCCCCAGTACCAAGAGACCCAGTACTTC; cdr3_aa: CASSLGPQYQETQYF
clone_size: once; j_call: TRBJ2-7; d_call: TRBD2; v_call: TRBV27; cdr3_length: 14; cdr3_nt: TGTGCCAGCAGTTGGGGGGGACCAGCCTACGAGCAGTACTTC; cdr3_aa: CASSWGGPAYEQYF
clone_size: -; j_call: TRBJ1-5; d_call: -; v_call: TRBV27; cdr3_length: 14; cdr3_nt: TGTGCCAGCAGTTGGCGATATAGCAATCAGCCCCAGCATTTT; cdr3_aa: CASSWRYSNQPQHF
clone_size: -; j_call: TRBJ1-1; d_call: -; v_call: TRBV6-1; cdr3_length: 14; cdr3_nt: TGTGCCAGCAGTGAGGTACACATGAACACTGAAGCTTTCTTT; cdr3_aa: CASSEVHMNTEAFF